These 26 T cell receptor beta chains came from one sample sequenced in a study of OX40 agonist ivuxolimab in advanced cancers. The method was immunoSEQ multiplex PCR; TCRdb's version includes in-frame clones alone and lacks a portion of them. The table records fewer than 50,000 clones, approximately 91% of them present only once. The starting material was CD4+ or CD8+ T cells sorted from blood, obtained in a trial of the OX40 agonist ivuxolimab. Every receptor here comes from an adult with an advanced solid tumor such as melanoma, head and neck, liver or kidney cancer.

This rearrangement joins TRBV5-4 to TRBJ2-7; tentative D call: TRBD2 (5 bases). The CDR3 runs to 14 residues. The V gene lost 2 bases and the J gene lost 5 bases, with 14 bases spanning the gap. The germline CDR1 and CDR2 sequences are SGHNT and YYREEE (reference sequence). DNA for the CDR3: TGTGCCAGCAGCTTCGGGGTGGGCAACGACGAGCAGTACTTC. This codes for CASSFGVGNDEQYF. The entire variable domain, with the rest obtained from reference TRBV5-4 and TRBJ2-7, is as follows: ETGVTQSPTHLIKTRGQQVTLRCSSQSGHNTVSWYQQALGQGPQFIFQYYREEENGRGNFPPRFSGLQFPNYSSELNVNALELDDSALYLCASSFGVGNDEQYFGPGTRLTVT.

The CDR3: CASSVGGAGRLHSPLHF. The CDR3, as DNA: TGTGCCAGCAGCGTAGGAGGGGCAGGTCGGCTGCATTCACCCCTCCACTTT. This chain links TRBV9 with TRBJ1-6, with D perhaps TRBD1 (5 bases). Germline lookup yields CDR1 SGDLS and CDR2 YYNGEE. V was shortened by 0 bases and J by 8 bases, with 18 bases between the two germline ends. The CDR3 contains 17 residues.

The chain links TRBV4-3 to TRBJ1-2, with 8 nucleotides matching TRBD1. V was clipped by 5 bases and J by 3 bases; unmatched bases: 2. The germline gives CDR1 LGHNA, CDR2 YSLEER. This CDR3 region has 13 residues. The CDR3 loop is CASSSQGDYGYTF. The CDR3 DNA reads as TGCGCCAGCAGCTCACAGGGGGACTATGGCTACACCTTC.

The rearrangement uses TRBV7-6 and TRBJ2-1, with D possibly TRBD2 on 5 matching bases. This CDR3 is 20 amino acids long. The germline V gene encodes CDR1 SGHVS and CDR2 FNYEAQ. With 2 bases removed from V and 4 bases from J, the gap between germline ends came to 27 bases. The CDR3 sequence: CASSLPRKGDYIGLYNEQFF. DNA of the CDR3: TGTGCCAGCAGCTTACCCCGGAAGGGAGACTACATAGGCCTGTACAATGAGCAGTTCTTC.

The chain carries TRBV7-4 and TRBJ2-7; no reliable D call. The CDR3 is 11 amino acids. Germline lookup yields CDR1 SGHVT and CDR2 SQSDAQ. V dropped 5 bases and J dropped 4 bases, with 6 bases sitting between them. The CDR3 sequence: CASSGYYEQYF. CDR3 sequence (DNA): TGTGCCAGCAGCGGCTATTACGAGCAGTACTTC.

This chain links TRBV30 with TRBJ1-1, with TRBD1 matching 7 bases. This CDR3 spans 16 amino acids. Germline V gene lookup returns CDR1 GTSNPN and CDR2 SVGIG (reference sequence). The J segment lost 7 bases and the V segment lost 5 bases, leaving 19 bases of the junction unmatched. CDR3 loop: CAWEGAGGYRAGEAFF. Here the CDR3 DNA reads TGTGCCTGGGAGGGGGCAGGGGGTTATCGGGCGGGTGAAGCTTTCTTT.

The V gene is TRBV28, the J gene TRBJ2-5, with TRBD2 identical over 14 bases. The CDR3 length is 15 residues. V shed 3 bases and J 4 bases; nucleotides not matched to a gene: 1. Per germline, CDR1 MDHEN and CDR2 SYDVKM. DNA for the CDR3: TGTGCCAGCAGTTTCGGGACTAGCGGGGGAGAGACCCAGTACTTC. Its translation is CASSFGTSGGETQYF.

This rearrangement joins TRBV4-2 to TRBJ1-4; no firm D call. The CDR3 sequence is 19 residues long. Germline assignment: CDR1 LGHNA and CDR2 YNFKEQ. V was shortened by 3 bases and J by 6 bases, with 26 bases between the two germline ends. This CDR3 reads CASSHFPRITPLQDEKLFF. Here the CDR3 DNA reads TGTGCCAGCAGCCACTTTCCACGGATTACCCCCCTCCAAGATGAAAAACTGTTTTTT.

The chain joins TRBV9 to TRBJ1-1, with a weak D call TRBD1 (5 bases). The CDR3 is 15 residues long. Looked up from germline, CDR1 is SGDLS and CDR2 is YYNGEE. V lost 0 bases and J lost 5, with 14 bases in between. CDR3 in amino acids: CASSVGAGTMTEAFF. The CDR3 DNA sequence: TGTGCCAGCAGCGTAGGGGCAGGGACTATGACTGAAGCTTTCTTT.

V and J are TRBV19 and TRBJ1-5; no firm D call. The CDR3 covers 12 residues. The ends were cut back, 3 bases at V and 7 bases at J, with 7 bases in the middle. Germline V gene lookup returns CDR1 LNHDA and CDR2 SQIVND (reference sequence). CDR3 DNA: TGTGCCAGTAGTATTGGAGGACAGCCCCAGCATTTT. This sequence encodes CASSIGGQPQHF. The variable domain in full, completed from reference TRBV19 and TRBJ1-5, reads DGGITQSPKYLFRKEGQNVTLSCEQNLNHDAMYWYRQDPGQGLRLIYYSQIVNDFQKGDIAEGYSVSREKKESFPLTVTSAQKNPTAFYLCASSIGGQPQHFGDGTRLSIL.

The chain is built from TRBV6-5 and TRBJ1-1; D is undetermined. The CDR3 consists of 13 residues. Per the germline V gene, CDR1 is MNHEY and CDR2 is SVGAGI. Trimming removed 5 bases at V and 0 bases at J, with 7 bases between. The CDR3 protein is CASSPPMNTEAFF. In nucleotides, the CDR3 is TGTGCCAGCAGTCCCCCCATGAACACTGAAGCTTTCTTT.

J is TRBJ1-1 and V is TRBV14; weak D call: TRBD1 (6 bases). Trimming stripped 5 bases from V and 3 bases from J, with 13 bases between. The CDR3 contains 14 residues. Germline V gives CDR1 SGHDN, CDR2 FVKESK. CDR3 DNA sequence: TGTGCCAGCAGCGTACAGGGTGGGTACACTGAAGCTTTCTTT. It codes for CASSVQGGYTEAFF.

This clone has more than one count but fewer than ten. V and J are TRBV10-3 and TRBJ1-3; possibly TRBD1 for D (6 bases). From germline, CDR1 is ENHRY and CDR2 SYGVKD. This CDR3 has 14 amino acids. V was cut by 7 bases and J by 2 bases, with 12 bases left in between. CDR3 region: CAIKQGYAGNTIYF. In nucleotides, the CDR3 is TGTGCCATCAAACAGGGATATGCTGGAAACACCATATATTTT.

The CDR3 spells CASSIGLLNYGYTF. The DNA for the CDR3 is TGTGCCAGTAGTATTGGACTCCTTAACTATGGCTACACCTTC. This chain links TRBV19 with TRBJ1-2, with D unresolved. Germline assignment: CDR1 LNHDA and CDR2 SQIVND (reference sequence). Trimming cost V 3 bases and J 1 base, with 9 bases left between them. This CDR3 comprises 14 residues.

The rearrangement links TRBV29-1 to TRBJ1-1, with a possible D match to TRBD1 (6 bases). CDR3 length equals 13 residues. Trimming stripped 3 bases from V and 4 bases from J, with 12 bases between. Per the germline V gene, CDR1 is SQVTM and CDR2 is ANQGSEA. This CDR3 reads CSVEGEGGTEAFF. CDR3 coding DNA: TGCAGCGTTGAGGGCGAAGGGGGCACTGAAGCTTTCTTT.

This chain links TRBV5-6 with TRBJ2-7; 9 nucleotides line up with TRBD2. The CDR3 totals 13 residues. V gave up 2 bases and J gave up 6 bases; unmatched junction bases: 3. CDR1 SGHDT and CDR2 YYEEEE come from the germline V gene. CDR3 sequence: CASSLGAGGEQYV. CDR3 nucleotide sequence: TGTGCCAGCAGCTTAGGAGCGGGGGGCGAGCAGTACGTC.

As regards this clone: A junction boundary mismatches the germline segment, possibly from a read error. V and J are TRBV7-9 and TRBJ2-3; possibly TRBD1 for D (6 bases). The V gene's germline CDR1 is SEHNR and CDR2 FQNEAQ (reference sequence). The CDR3 loop spans 17 amino acids. The CDR3 loop reads CASSQDVPGHSTDTQYF. CDR3 DNA: TGCGCCAGCAGCCAAGACGTGCCGGGACATAGCACAGATACGCAGTATTTT.

The gene calls are TRBV6-5 and TRBJ1-1; unclear D gene. Trimming left V 6 bases short and J 6 bases short, with 14 bases between. Per germline, CDR1 MNHEY and CDR2 SVGAGI. The CDR3 is 13 amino acids. CDR3 in amino acids: CASRFVVGAEAFF. The DNA for the CDR3 is TGTGCCAGCAGATTCGTCGTTGGGGCTGAAGCTTTCTTT.

This CDR3 is CASSQGPGEETQYF. The CDR3 DNA sequence: TGCGCCAGCAGCCAAGGACCAGGGGAGGAGACCCAGTACTTC. This rearrangement joins TRBV4-1 to TRBJ2-5; perhaps TRBD1 as D (6 bases). The CDR3 extends over 14 amino acids. Deletions cut 1 base from V and 5 bases from J, with 11 bases between. The V gene's germline CDR1 is MGHRA and CDR2 YSYEKL.

J is TRBJ2-5 and V is TRBV27, with TRBD1 identical over 9 bases. The CDR3 is made up of 13 amino acids. In germline, CDR1 is MNHEY, CDR2 SMNVEV (reference sequence). Trimming took 2 bases from V and 9 from J; bases not matched to a gene: 4. The CDR3 is CASSLRQGVPQYF. The CDR3 DNA sequence: TGTGCCAGCAGTTTACGACAGGGGGTCCCCCAGTACTTC.

The V call is TRBV4-2, the J call TRBJ1-1; D perhaps matches TRBD1 (5 bases). This CDR3 comprises 14 residues. Trimming pared 0 bases from V and 7 bases from J, leaving 12 bases between. Per the germline V gene, CDR1 is LGHNA and CDR2 is YNFKEQ. CDR3 region: CASSQDQGTVEAFF. For the CDR3, the DNA is TGTGCCAGCAGCCAAGATCAGGGAACGGTTGAAGCTTTCTTT.

The chain couples TRBV5-1 to TRBJ2-2; unclear D gene. V gave up 0 bases and J gave up 0 bases, with 6 bases separating them. Germline CDR1 is SGHRS and CDR2 is YFSETQ. The CDR3 loop spans 15 amino acids. CDR3 bases: TGCGCCAGCAGCTTGGGCATAACGAACACCGGGGAGCTGTTTTTT. Its protein product is CASSLGITNTGELFF.

This sequence joins TRBV19 and TRBJ2-7, with 7 positions matching TRBD1. The germline V gene encodes CDR1 LNHDA and CDR2 SQIVND (reference sequence). After removal of 4 bases from V and 2 bases from J, the junction contained 5 bases not matched to a gene. The CDR3 sequence is 14 residues long. CDR3 DNA sequence: TGTGCCAGTAGTACAGACAGGGCCCCCTACGAGCAGTACTTC. It specifies CASSTDRAPYEQYF.

The rearrangement uses TRBV7-6 and TRBJ1-3, with a possible D match to TRBD1 (5 bases). There are 15 residues in the CDR3. V was shortened by 1 base and J by 4 bases, with 11 bases between the two germline ends. From germline, CDR1 is SGHVS and CDR2 FNYEAQ. CDR3 DNA sequence: TGTGCCAGCAGCTTAGGATGGGGGAGCGGAAACACCATATATTTT. This encodes CASSLGWGSGNTIYF.

This clone has only a few counts. This chain links TRBV27 with TRBJ2-2; D is uncertain. The CDR3 extends over 13 amino acids. The V gene's germline CDR1 is MNHEY and CDR2 SMNVEV (reference sequence). Deletions cut 4 bases from V and 1 base from J, with 4 bases between. CDR3 nucleotides: TGTGCCAGCAGTTGGGGGAACACCGGGGAGCTGTTTTTT. Translated, it gives CASSWGNTGELFF.

The chain has TRBV4-3 and TRBJ1-1; TRBD1 is a possible D gene (5 bases). Trimming shortened V by 1 base and J by 4 bases, and 13 bases separated the two germline ends. This CDR3 has 15 amino acids. The V gene's germline CDR1 is LGHNA and CDR2 YSLEER. The CDR3 coding sequence is TGCGCCAGCAGCCAAGTCAAGTTGGGGCGCACTGAAGCTTTCTTT. Protein: CASSQVKLGRTEAFF.